This entry is about one T cell receptor (beta chain). The antigen remains undetermined. The CDR3 covers 17 residues. The ends were cut back, 5 bases at V and 0 bases at J, with 17 bases in the middle. The germline CDR1 and CDR2 sequences are LGHDT and YNNKEL (reference sequence). Library preparation (for TCRbeta) was performed with unique molecular identifiers. TCRdb re-derived calls from the PCR reads in MiXCR, one entry per CDR3 protein. The sample yields about 900,000 distinct CDR3 sequences, roughly 31% seen once. The data originate from a study of T-cell reconstitution after alpha-beta-depleted transplantation in children. Study-wide findings and caveats: Expanded clones from the graft, numbering several hundred, reportedly supplied alpha-beta T cells about two months after transplant. Day-60 TCRbeta diversity that was high in some patients was derived from surviving recipient T cells and thymic progenitors.

The sample in question was PBMCs, mostly from graft donor cells, obtained 360 days after TCRalphabeta/CD19-depleted stem cell transplant. This receptor was taken from a boy under two years old who had a stem cell transplant for SCID, so the T cells may come from the graft donor. The J gene is TRBJ1-3, the V gene TRBV3-1; D gene ambiguous. The CDR3 loop reads CASSTGPTPLSGNTIYF. The DNA of the CDR3 is TGTGCCAGCAGCACCGGACCTACACCCCTCTCTGGAAACACCATATATTTT.